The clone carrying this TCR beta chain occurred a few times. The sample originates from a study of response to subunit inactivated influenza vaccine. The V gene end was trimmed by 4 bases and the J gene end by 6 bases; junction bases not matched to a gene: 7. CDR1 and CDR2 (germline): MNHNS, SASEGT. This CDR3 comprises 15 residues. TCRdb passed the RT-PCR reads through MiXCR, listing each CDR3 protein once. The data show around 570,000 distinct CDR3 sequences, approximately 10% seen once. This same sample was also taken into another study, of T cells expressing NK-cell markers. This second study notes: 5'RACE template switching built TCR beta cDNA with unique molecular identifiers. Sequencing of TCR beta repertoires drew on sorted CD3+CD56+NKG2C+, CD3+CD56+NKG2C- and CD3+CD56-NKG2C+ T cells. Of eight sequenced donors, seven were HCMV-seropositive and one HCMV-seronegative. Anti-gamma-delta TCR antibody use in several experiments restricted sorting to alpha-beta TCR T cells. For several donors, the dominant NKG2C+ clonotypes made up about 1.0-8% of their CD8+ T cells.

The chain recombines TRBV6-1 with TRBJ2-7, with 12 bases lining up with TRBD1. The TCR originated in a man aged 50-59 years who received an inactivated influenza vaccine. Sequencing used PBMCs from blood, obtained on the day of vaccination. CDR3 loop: CASSAPGTGGGEQYF. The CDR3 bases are TGTGCCAGCAGTGCACCCGGGACAGGGGGCGGCGAGCAGTACTTC.